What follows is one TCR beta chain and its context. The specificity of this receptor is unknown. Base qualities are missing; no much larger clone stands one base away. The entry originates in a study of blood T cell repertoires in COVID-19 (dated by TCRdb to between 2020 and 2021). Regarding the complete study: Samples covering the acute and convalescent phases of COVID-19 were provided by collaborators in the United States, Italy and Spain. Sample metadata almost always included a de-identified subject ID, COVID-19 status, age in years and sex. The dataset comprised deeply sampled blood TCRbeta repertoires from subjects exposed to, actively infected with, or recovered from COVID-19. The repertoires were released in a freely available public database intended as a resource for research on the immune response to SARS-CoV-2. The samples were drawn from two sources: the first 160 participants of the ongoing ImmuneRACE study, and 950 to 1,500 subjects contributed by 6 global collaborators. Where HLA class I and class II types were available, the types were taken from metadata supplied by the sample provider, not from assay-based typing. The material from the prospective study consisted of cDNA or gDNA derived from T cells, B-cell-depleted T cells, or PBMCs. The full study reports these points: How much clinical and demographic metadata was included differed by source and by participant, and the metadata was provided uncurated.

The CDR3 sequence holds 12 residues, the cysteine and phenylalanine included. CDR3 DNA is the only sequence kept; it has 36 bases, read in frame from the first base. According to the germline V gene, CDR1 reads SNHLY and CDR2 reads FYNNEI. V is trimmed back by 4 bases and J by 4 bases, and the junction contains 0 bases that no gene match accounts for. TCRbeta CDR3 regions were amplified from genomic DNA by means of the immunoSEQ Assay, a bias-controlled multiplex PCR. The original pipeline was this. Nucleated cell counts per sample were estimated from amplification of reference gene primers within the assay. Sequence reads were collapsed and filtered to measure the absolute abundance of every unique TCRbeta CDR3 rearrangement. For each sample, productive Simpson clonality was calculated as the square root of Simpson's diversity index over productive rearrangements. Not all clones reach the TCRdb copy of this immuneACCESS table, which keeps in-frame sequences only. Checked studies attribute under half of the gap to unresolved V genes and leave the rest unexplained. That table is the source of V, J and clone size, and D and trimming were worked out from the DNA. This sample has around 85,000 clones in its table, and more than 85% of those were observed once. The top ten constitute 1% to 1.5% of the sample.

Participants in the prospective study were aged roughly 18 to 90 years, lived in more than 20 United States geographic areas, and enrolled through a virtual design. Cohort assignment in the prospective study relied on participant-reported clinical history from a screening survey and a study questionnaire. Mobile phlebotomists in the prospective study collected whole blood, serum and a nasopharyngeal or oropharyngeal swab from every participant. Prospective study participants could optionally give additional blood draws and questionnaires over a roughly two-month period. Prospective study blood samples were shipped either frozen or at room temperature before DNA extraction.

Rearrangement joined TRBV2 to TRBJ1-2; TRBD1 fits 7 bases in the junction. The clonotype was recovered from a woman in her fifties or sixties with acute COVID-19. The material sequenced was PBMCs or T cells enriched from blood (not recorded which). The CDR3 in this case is CASSGDSYGYTF. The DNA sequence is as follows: TGTGCCAGCAGTGGGGACAGCTATGGCTACACCTTC.